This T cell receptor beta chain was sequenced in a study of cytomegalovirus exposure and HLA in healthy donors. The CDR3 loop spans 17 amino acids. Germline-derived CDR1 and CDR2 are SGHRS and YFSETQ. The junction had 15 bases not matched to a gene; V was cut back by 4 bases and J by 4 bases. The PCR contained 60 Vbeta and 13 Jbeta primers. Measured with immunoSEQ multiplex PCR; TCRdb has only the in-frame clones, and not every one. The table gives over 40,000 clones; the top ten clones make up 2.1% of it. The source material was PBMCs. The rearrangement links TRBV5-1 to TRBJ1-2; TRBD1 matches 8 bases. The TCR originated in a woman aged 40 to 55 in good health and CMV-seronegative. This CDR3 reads CASSVGIQGATGYGYTF. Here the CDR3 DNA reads TGCGCCAGCAGCGTAGGAATTCAGGGGGCCACCGGCTATGGCTACACCTTC. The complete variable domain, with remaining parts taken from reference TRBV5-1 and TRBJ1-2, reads KAGVTQTPRYLIKTRGQQVTLSCSPISGHRSVSWYQQTPGQGLQFLFEYFSETQRNKGNFPGRFSGRQFSNSRSEMNVSTLELGDSALYLCASSVGIQGATGYGYTFGSGTRLTVV.